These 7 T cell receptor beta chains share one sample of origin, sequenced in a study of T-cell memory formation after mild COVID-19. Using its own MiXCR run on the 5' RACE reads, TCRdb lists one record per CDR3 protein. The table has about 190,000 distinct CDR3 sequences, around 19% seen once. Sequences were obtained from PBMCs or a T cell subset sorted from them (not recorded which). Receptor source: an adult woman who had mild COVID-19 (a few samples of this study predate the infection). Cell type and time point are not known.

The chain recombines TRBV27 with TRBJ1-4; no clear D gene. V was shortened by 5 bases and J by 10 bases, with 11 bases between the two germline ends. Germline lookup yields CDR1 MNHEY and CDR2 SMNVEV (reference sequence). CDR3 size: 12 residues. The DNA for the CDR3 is TGTGCCAGCAGTAACGAAAGAGCAAAACTGTTTTTT. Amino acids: CASSNERAKLFF.

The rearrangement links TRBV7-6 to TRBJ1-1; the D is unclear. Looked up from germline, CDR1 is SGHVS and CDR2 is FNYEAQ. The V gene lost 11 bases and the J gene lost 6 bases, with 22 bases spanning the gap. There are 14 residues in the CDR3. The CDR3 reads CAPFRWTRGPEAFF. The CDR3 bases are TGTGCCCCATTCCGCTGGACTCGAGGACCTGAAGCTTTCTTT.

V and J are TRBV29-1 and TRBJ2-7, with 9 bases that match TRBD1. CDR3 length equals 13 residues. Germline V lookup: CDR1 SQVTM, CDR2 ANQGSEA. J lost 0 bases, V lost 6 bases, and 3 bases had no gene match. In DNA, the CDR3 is TGCAGCGTCAAGACAGGGGGCTCCTACGAGCAGTACTTC. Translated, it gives CSVKTGGSYEQYF.

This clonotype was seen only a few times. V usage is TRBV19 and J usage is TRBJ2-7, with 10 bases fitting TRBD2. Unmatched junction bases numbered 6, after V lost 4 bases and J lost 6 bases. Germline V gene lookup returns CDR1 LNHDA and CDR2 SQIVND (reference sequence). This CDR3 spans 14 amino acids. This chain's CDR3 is CASSTPSGRGEQYF. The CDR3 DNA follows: TGTGCCAGTAGTACTCCCAGCGGGAGGGGCGAGCAGTACTTC. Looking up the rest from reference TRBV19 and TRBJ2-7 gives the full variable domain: DGGITQSPKYLFRKEGQNVTLSCEQNLNHDAMYWYRQDPGQGLRLIYYSQIVNDFQKGDIAEGYSVSREKKESFPLTVTSAQKNPTAFYLCASSTPSGRGEQYFGPGTRLTVT.

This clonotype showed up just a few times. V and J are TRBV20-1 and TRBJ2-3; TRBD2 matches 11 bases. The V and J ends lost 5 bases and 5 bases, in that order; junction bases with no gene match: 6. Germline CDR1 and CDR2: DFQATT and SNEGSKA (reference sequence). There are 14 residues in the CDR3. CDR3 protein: CSAVSGGAGDTQYF. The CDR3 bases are TGCAGTGCTGTTAGCGGGGGGGCGGGAGATACGCAGTATTTT.

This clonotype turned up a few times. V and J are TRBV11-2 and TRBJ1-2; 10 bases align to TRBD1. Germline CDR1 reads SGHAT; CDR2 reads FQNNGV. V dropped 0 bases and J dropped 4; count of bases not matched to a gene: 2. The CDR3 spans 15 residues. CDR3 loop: CASSLDRTGGYGYTF. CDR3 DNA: TGTGCCAGCAGCTTAGATCGGACAGGGGGCTATGGCTACACCTTC.

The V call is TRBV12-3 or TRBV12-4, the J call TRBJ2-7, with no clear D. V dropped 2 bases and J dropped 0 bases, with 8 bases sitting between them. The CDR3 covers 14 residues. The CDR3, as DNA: TGTGCCAGCAGTTTAAGGGCTATCTCCTACGAGCAGTACTTC. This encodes CASSLRAISYEQYF.